This T cell receptor (beta chain) was sequenced in a study of identical twins. Study findings and constraints: Its conclusions, products of cross-sectional statistical analysis, did not come from following the same donors.

From the 5' RACE reads, TCRdb called clonotypes with MiXCR, one entry per CDR3 protein. This sample carries approximately 500,000 distinct CDR3 sequences, more than 20% of them seen once, and the ten largest clones take roughly 2.8%. This clonotype has a count of ten or more. Antigen specificity is unknown. The CDR3 contains 14 residues. J gave up 6 bases and V 0 bases, and 1 base lay outside the gene matches. Germline CDR1 and CDR2: DFQATT and SNEGSKA (reference sequence). Another study also made use of these data, one on T cells expressing NK-cell markers.

The sequence derives from a woman younger than 35 in good health. The chain links TRBV20-1 to TRBJ2-1, with 11 bases lining up with TRBD2. Sequences were obtained from CD4+ T cells sorted from blood. CDR3: CSARDSGGANEQFF. In DNA, the CDR3 is TGCAGTGCTAGAGATAGCGGGGGGGCCAATGAGCAGTTCTTC.